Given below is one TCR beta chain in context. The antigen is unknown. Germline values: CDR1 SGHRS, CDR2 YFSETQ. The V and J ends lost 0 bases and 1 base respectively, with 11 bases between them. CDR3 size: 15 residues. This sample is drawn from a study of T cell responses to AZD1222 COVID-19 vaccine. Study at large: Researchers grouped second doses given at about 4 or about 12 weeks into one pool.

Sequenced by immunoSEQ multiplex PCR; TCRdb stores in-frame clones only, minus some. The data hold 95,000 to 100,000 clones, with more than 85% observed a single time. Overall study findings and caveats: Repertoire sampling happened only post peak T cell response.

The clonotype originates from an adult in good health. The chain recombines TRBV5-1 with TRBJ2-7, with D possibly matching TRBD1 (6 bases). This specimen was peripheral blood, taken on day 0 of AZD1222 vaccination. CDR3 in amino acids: CASSLGPGESYEQYF. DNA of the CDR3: TGCGCCAGCAGCTTGGGGCCAGGGGAGTCCTACGAGCAGTACTTC.